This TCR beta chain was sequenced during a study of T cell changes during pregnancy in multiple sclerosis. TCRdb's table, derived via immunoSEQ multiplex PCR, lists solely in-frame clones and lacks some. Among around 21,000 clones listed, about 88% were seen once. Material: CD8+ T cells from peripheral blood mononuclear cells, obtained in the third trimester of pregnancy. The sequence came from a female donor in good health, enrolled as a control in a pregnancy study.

The DNA for the CDR3 is TGTGCCAGCAGCTTAGCGGGAGGGAACGAGCAGTACTTC. This sequence encodes CASSLAGGNEQYF. The chain joins TRBV7-3 to TRBJ2-7, with TRBD2 matching 9 bases. Germline CDR1 SGHTA, CDR2 FQGTGA. There are 13 residues in the CDR3. V trimming: 2 bases; J trimming: 5 bases; junction bases outside the gene matches: 1.